This TCR beta chain was retrieved from a study of response to subunit inactivated influenza vaccine. V was clipped by 5 bases and J by 3 bases; unmatched bases: 8. The CDR3 runs 16 residues. Germline V gene data show CDR1 as KGHDR and CDR2 as SFDVKD. Study-level points and caveats: That few new T cells are recruited by each seasonal influenza vaccination was the authors' suggestion.

This clonotype was counted at least ten times. The antigen is unknown. MiXCR, run by TCRdb on the RT-PCR reads, gives a single entry per CDR3 protein. The sample lists about 500,000 distinct CDR3 sequences; 13% were seen once. The chain uses TRBV24-1 and TRBJ2-1, with 8 bases lining up with TRBD2. The TCR was taken from a man aged 50-59 years who received an inactivated influenza vaccine. The starting material was PBMCs from blood, obtained roughly 48 days after vaccination. CDR3 residues: CATSGASGSLYNEQFF. The CDR3 coding sequence is TGTGCCACCAGTGGCGCCAGCGGGAGCCTCTACAATGAGCAGTTCTTC.